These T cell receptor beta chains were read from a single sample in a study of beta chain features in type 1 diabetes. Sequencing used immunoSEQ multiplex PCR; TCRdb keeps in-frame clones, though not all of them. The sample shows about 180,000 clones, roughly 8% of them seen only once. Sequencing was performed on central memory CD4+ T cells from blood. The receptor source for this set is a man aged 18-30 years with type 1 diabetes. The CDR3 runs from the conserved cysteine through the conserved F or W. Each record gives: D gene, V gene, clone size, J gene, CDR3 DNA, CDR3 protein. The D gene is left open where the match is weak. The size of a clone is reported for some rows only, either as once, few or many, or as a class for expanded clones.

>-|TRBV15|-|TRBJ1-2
TGTGCCACCAGCAGAGATCATCAGGGTGGCTACACCTTC
CATSRDHQGGYTF
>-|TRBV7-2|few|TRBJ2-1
TGTGCCAGCAGCTTACAGCGGAATGAGCAGTTCTTC
CASSLQRNEQFF
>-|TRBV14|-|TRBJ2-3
TGTGCCAGCAGCCAAGCCAGGGTGGAGCAGTATTTT
CASSQARVEQYF
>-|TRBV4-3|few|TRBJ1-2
TGCGCCAGCAGCCAAGAGCAATCAGGGTCGTATGGCTACACCTTC
CASSQEQSGSYGYTF
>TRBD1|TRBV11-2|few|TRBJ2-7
TGTGCCAGCAGCCGGGACAGGAGCTCCTACGAGCAGTACTTC
CASSRDRSSYEQYF
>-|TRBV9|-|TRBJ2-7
TGTGCCAGCAGCCCCGACGGGGGCGGGAGTCCGTACGAGCAGTACTTC
CASSPDGGGSPYEQYF
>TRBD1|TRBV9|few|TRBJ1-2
TGTGCCAGCAGCGCGGACAGGGACTATGGCTACACCTTC
CASSADRDYGYTF
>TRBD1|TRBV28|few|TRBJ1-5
TGTGCCACCGGGACAGCTCCCAATCAGCCCCAGCATTTT
CATGTAPNQPQHF
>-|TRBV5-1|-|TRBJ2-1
TGCGCCAGCAGCTGGGGGGAGAGACACAATGAGCAGTTCTTC
CASSWGERHNEQFF
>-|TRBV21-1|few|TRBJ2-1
TGTGCCAGCAGCAAAAGACTGTCAGCACAGGCCGCCTACAATGAGCAGTTCTTC
CASSKRLSAQAAYNEQFF
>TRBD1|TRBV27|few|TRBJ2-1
TGTGCCAGCAGTTTGGGACAGGTGTACAATGAGCAGTTCTTC
CASSLGQVYNEQFF
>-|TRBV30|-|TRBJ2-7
TGTGCCGGGAACCGAGCGGAGACCTACGAGCAGTACTTC
CAGNRAETYEQYF
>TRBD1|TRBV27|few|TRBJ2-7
TGTGCCAGCAGTTTATATGGGACAGGCCTATACGAGCAGTACTTC
CASSLYGTGLYEQYF
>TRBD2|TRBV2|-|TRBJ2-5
TGTGCCAGCGGACTAGTAGAAGAGACCCAGTACTTC
CASGLVEETQYF
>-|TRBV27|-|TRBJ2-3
TGTGCCAGCAAATTGGCAGGGGCTACAGATACGCAGTATTTT
CASKLAGATDTQYF
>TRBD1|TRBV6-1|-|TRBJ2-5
TGTGCCAGCAGTGTACAGGGGGCAGAGACCCAGTACTTC
CASSVQGAETQYF
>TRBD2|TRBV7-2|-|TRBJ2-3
TGTGCCAGCACCCAGCTAGCGGGATTCACAGATACGCAGTATTTT
CASTQLAGFTDTQYF
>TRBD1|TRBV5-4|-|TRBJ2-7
TGTGCCAGCACCGTAGGACAGGGCGAGCAGTACTTC
CASTVGQGEQYF
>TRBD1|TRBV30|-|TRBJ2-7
TGTGCCTGGGGGGACAGGGTTTGGTACGAGCAGTACTTC
CAWGDRVWYEQYF
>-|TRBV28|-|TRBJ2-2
TGTGCCAGTAGACCGGGACTTGGCGATACCGGGGAGCTGTTTTTT
CASRPGLGDTGELFF
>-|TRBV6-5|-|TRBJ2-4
TGTGCCAGCAGTTACTCCCCGGGCCAGGGCAGCATTCAGTACTTC
CASSYSPGQGSIQYF
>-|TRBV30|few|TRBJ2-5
TGTGCCTGGACGAGGAACGCCTTAAGGGGGGAGACCCAGTACTTC
CAWTRNALRGETQYF
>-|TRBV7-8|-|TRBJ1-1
TGTGCCAGCAGCTTATTTGGCTCGACGGGGGAAGCTTTCTTT
CASSLFGSTGEAFF
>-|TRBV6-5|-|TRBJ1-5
TGTGCCAGCAGGCAGGGCCCCAATCAGCCCCAGCATTTT
CASRQGPNQPQHF
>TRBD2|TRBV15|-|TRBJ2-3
TGTGCCACCAGCACCAGCGGGAGTAGCACAGATACGCAGTATTTT
CATSTSGSSTDTQYF
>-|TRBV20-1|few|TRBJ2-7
TGCAGTGCTTCACAGGGTTACGAGCAGTACTTC
CSASQGYEQYF